Listed below are T cell receptor beta chains from one sample, sequenced in a study of blood T cell repertoires in COVID-19. TCRdb's table, derived via immunoSEQ multiplex PCR, lists solely in-frame clones and lacks some. This sample has 190,000 or so clones; about 81% occur once, and the top ten carry roughly 10%. Sequencing was carried out using peripheral blood. These receptors originate from a woman older than 75 with COVID-19, enrolled during active disease. Each CDR3 is given with its conserved first and last residue. The order of the fields is CDR3 length, V gene, J gene, D gene, clone size, CDR3 protein, CDR3 DNA. The D gene is left open where the match is weak. The listing skips clone size in some rows; elsewhere it reads once, few, many or a size class.

18	TRBV7-2	TRBJ1-2	NA	NA	CASSLSSGASNRDYGYTF	TGTGCCAGCAGCTTATCATCAGGGGCGTCTAATCGGGACTATGGCTACACCTTC
16	TRBV3-1/TRBV3-2	TRBJ2-1	TRBD2	many	CASSQTPSGRLHEQFF	TGTGCCAGCAGCCAAACCCCTAGCGGGAGGCTACATGAGCAGTTCTTC
14	TRBV29-1	TRBJ2-3	TRBD2	NA	CSASGLAGTDTQYF	TGCAGCGCTTCCGGACTAGCGGGCACAGATACGCAGTATTTT
15	TRBV30	TRBJ1-2	TRBD1	NA	CAWRKRTGGDYGYTF	TGTGCCTGGAGAAAAAGGACAGGGGGGGACTATGGCTACACCTTC
16	TRBV5-4	TRBJ2-3	TRBD2	NA	CASSFTRGGNTDTQYF	TGTGCCAGCAGCTTTACTCGCGGGGGGAACACAGATACGCAGTATTTT
13	TRBV6-1	TRBJ1-4	NA	NA	CASSEVGGEKLFF	TGTGCCAGCAGTGAAGTCGGAGGTGAAAAACTGTTTTTT
16	TRBV28	TRBJ1-3	NA	NA	CASSPQTQWHGNTIYF	TGTGCCAGCAGTCCCCAGACTCAATGGCATGGAAACACCATATATTTT
13	TRBV24-1	TRBJ2-5	TRBD1	NA	CATSEGQGETQYF	TGTGCCACCAGTGAGGGACAGGGAGAGACCCAGTACTTC
14	TRBV5-1	TRBJ2-3	TRBD2	NA	CASSLLAGTDTQYF	TGCGCCAGCAGCTTACTAGCGGGGACAGATACGCAGTATTTT
13	TRBV12-3/TRBV12-4	TRBJ1-5	NA	NA	CASSQGINQPQHF	TGTGCCAGCAGTCAGGGAATCAATCAGCCCCAGCATTTT
14	TRBV11-3	TRBJ2-1	TRBD2	once	CASSLGGSRNEQFF	TGTGCCAGCAGCTTAGGCGGGAGTAGGAATGAGCAGTTCTTC
14	TRBV5-1	TRBJ2-5	NA	few	CASSILRGGETQYF	TGCGCCAGCAGCATACTACGGGGTGGGGAGACCCAGTACTTC
18	TRBV4-1	TRBJ1-3	NA	once	CASSLMALSGDKGNTIYF	TGCGCCAGCAGCCTCATGGCCCTTTCAGGGGACAAAGGAAACACCATATATTTT
18	TRBV6-2/TRBV6-3	TRBJ2-6	NA	NA	CASSYSEYRAYGANVLTF	TGTGCCAGCAGTTACTCGGAATACAGGGCTTATGGGGCCAACGTCCTGACTTTC
16	TRBV7-2	TRBJ1-2	TRBD1	NA	CASSLNPRTGLYGYTF	TGTGCCAGCAGCTTAAACCCCCGGACAGGACTCTATGGCTACACCTTC
16	TRBV11-3	TRBJ2-3	TRBD1	NA	CASSLGLGQLTDTQYF	TGTGCCAGCAGCTTAGGTTTGGGACAGCTCACAGATACGCAGTATTTT
14	TRBV6-2/TRBV6-3	TRBJ1-5	TRBD1	NA	CASSYYRGNQPQHF	TGTGCCAGCAGCTACTACAGGGGTAATCAGCCCCAGCATTTT
15	TRBV6-2/TRBV6-3	TRBJ2-5	TRBD1	NA	CASSPTGQPQETQYF	TGTGCCAGCAGCCCGACGGGACAGCCCCAAGAGACCCAGTACTTC
13	TRBV5-8	TRBJ2-1	TRBD2	NA	CASRMAGGNEQFF	TGTGCCAGCAGAATGGCGGGAGGGAATGAGCAGTTCTTC
19	TRBV5-1	TRBJ2-1	TRBD2	once	CASSLLSGTSGTFYNEQFF	TGCGCCAGCAGCCTGCTCTCCGGGACTAGCGGGACGTTCTACAATGAGCAGTTCTTC
13	TRBV9	TRBJ2-2	TRBD2	NA	CASSGEGSGELFF	TGTGCCAGCAGCGGGGAGGGGAGTGGGGAGCTGTTTTTT
15	TRBV18	TRBJ1-3	NA	NA	CASSPAALSGNTIYF	TGTGCCAGCTCACCAGCGGCCCTCTCTGGAAACACCATATATTTT
17	TRBV5-1	TRBJ1-6	TRBD1	NA	CASSLGDRGISGSPLHF	TGCGCCAGCAGCCTAGGGGACAGGGGAATTTCGGGTTCACCCCTCCACTTT
13	TRBV7-2	TRBJ2-2	NA	NA	CASRRDNTGELFF	TGTGCCAGCAGGCGGGACAACACCGGGGAGCTGTTTTTT
14	TRBV29-1	TRBJ2-7	TRBD2	NA	CSVETSGSSYEQYF	TGCAGCGTTGAGACTAGCGGGAGCTCCTACGAGCAGTACTTC
14	TRBV6-5	TRBJ1-2	NA	NA	CASSYVQGGYGYTF	TGTGCCAGCAGTTACGTTCAGGGAGGATATGGCTACACCTTC
13	TRBV5-1	TRBJ2-3	NA	NA	CASSVTSTDTQYF	TGCGCCAGCAGCGTAACAAGCACAGATACGCAGTATTTT
15	TRBV7-2	TRBJ1-3	TRBD1	once	CASSLTGGSGNTIYF	TGTGCCAGCAGCTTAACAGGGGGCTCTGGAAACACCATATATTTT
14	TRBV7-9	TRBJ2-5	NA	NA	CASSATRRQETQYF	TGTGCCAGCAGCGCTACTAGAAGGCAAGAGACCCAGTACTTC
19	TRBV4-2	TRBJ2-2	TRBD2	NA	CASSRTVAGGLLNTGELFF	TGTGCCAGCAGCCGGACAGTAGCGGGAGGGTTGCTGAACACCGGGGAGCTGTTTTTT
16	TRBV19	TRBJ2-3	NA	few	CASRKGTGSSTDTQYF	TGTGCCAGTAGAAAGGGAACAGGGTCTAGCACAGATACGCAGTATTTT
16	TRBV15	TRBJ2-1	NA	NA	CATSRGLQSSYNEQFF	TGTGCCACCAGCAGAGGACTCCAAAGCTCCTACAATGAGCAGTTCTTC
15	TRBV30	TRBJ1-2	TRBD1	NA	CAWRDTGGADYGYTF	TGTGCCTGGAGAGACACAGGGGGCGCGGACTATGGCTACACCTTC
15	TRBV7-2	TRBJ2-5	TRBD2	NA	CASSFSSGGVETQYF	TGTGCCAGCAGCTTTTCTAGCGGGGGTGTGGAGACCCAGTACTTC
16	TRBV4-2	TRBJ1-6	NA	NA	CASSQEASGNNSPLHF	TGTGCCAGCAGCCAAGAGGCATCAGGAAATAATTCACCCCTCCACTTT
12	TRBV11-1	TRBJ1-1	NA	NA	CASSLDGVRAFF	TGTGCCAGCAGCTTAGATGGAGTTCGAGCTTTCTTT
12	TRBV7-9	TRBJ1-1	NA	NA	CASSFLGTEAFF	TGTGCCAGCAGCTTTCTAGGAACTGAAGCTTTCTTT
16	TRBV6-5	TRBJ2-1	TRBD1	once	CASSSDFRGLGNEQFF	TGTGCCAGCAGTTCGGATTTCAGGGGGCTTGGCAATGAGCAGTTCTTC
15	TRBV19	TRBJ2-4	TRBD2	NA	CASSTQRGIGNIQYF	TGTGCCAGTAGTACCCAGCGGGGAATAGGAAACATTCAGTACTTC
13	TRBV29-1	TRBJ1-4	NA	NA	CSVDLGANEKLFF	TGCAGCGTTGACCTCGGGGCTAATGAAAAACTGTTTTTT
14	TRBV24-1	TRBJ1-2	NA	NA	CATSDGLSSLGYTF	TGTGCCACCAGTGATGGACTGTCGTCCCTAGGCTACACCTTC
13	TRBV10-2	TRBJ1-5	TRBD1	many	CASSLTGYQPQHF	TGCGCCAGCAGTCTGACAGGGTATCAGCCCCAGCATTTT
17	TRBV18	TRBJ1-1	NA	NA	CASSSSRATLGGTEAFF	TGTGCCAGCTCATCCTCCAGGGCGACTTTAGGGGGAACTGAAGCTTTCTTT
14	TRBV7-9	TRBJ1-6	NA	NA	CASSLGQYDSPLHF	TGTGCCAGCAGCTTAGGACAGTATGATTCACCCCTCCACTTT
16	TRBV9	TRBJ1-4	NA	NA	CASSGTPGATNEKLFF	TGTGCCAGCAGCGGGACCCCGGGAGCAACTAATGAAAAACTGTTTTTT
14	TRBV28	TRBJ2-7	TRBD2	NA	CASSLAGGGYEQYF	TGTGCCAGCAGTCTAGCGGGAGGGGGCTACGAGCAGTACTTC
14	TRBV24-1	TRBJ2-4	NA	NA	CATSDGQARGIQYF	TGTGCCACCAGTGATGGGCAGGCCAGGGGCATTCAGTACTTC